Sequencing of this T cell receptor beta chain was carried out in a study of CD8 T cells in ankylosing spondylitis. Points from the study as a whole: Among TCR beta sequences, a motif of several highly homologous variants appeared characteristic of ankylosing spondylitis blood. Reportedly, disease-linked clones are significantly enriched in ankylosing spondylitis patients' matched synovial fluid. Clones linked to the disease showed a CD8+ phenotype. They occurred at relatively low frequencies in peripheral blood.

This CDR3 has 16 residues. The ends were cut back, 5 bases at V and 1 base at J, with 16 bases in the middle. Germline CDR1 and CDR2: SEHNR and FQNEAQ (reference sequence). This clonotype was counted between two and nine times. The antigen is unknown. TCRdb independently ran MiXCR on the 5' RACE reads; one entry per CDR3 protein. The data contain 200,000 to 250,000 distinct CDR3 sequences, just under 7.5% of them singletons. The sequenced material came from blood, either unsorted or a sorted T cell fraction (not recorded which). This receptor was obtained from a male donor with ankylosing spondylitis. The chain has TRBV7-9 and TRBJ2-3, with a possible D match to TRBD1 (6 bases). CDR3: CASSGREQGGTDTQYF. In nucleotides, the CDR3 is TGTGCCAGCAGCGGACGGGAACAGGGTGGCACAGATACGCAGTATTTT.